This is a list of T cell receptor beta chains from one sample in a study of T-cell reconstitution after alpha-beta-depleted transplantation in children. MiXCR, run by TCRdb on the PCR reads, gives a single entry per CDR3 protein. The profile shows some 450,000 distinct CDR3 sequences, 43% of them singletons. The specimen was PBMCs, collected before TCRalphabeta/CD19-depleted stem cell transplant. These receptors all come from a girl under 10 years old with aplastic anemia, due to receive a stem cell transplant. CDR3s include the opening cysteine and the closing phenylalanine or tryptophan. The D gene is left open where the match is weak. Clone sizes are given selectively: once, few, many, or a class where the clone is expanded.

d_call	v_call	clone_size	j_call	cdr3_nt	cdr3_aa
NA	TRBV20-1	NA	TRBJ2-1	TGCAGTGCTAGAGCCCCGGAACTAGTTTCCTACAATGAGCAGTTCTTC	CSARAPELVSYNEQFF
NA	TRBV28	NA	TRBJ2-1	TGTGCCAGCAGTTTATACGGCCTCAATGAGCAGTTCTTC	CASSLYGLNEQFF
NA	TRBV5-1	few	TRBJ1-1	TGCGCCAGCAGTATACAGAGCACTGAAGCTTTCTTT	CASSIQSTEAFF
TRBD2	TRBV4-2	many	TRBJ2-7	TGTGCCAGCAGCCCCCGGGGGGCCTACGAGCAGTACTTC	CASSPRGAYEQYF
TRBD1	TRBV27	many	TRBJ2-7	TGTGCCAGCAGTCCCGGGACAGGGTTCTACGAGCAGTACTTC	CASSPGTGFYEQYF
TRBD2	TRBV5-1	few	TRBJ2-7	TGCGCCAGCAGCTTAGCATTAGCGGGAGGGAGCGAGCAGTACTTC	CASSLALAGGSEQYF
TRBD2	TRBV5-1	NA	TRBJ2-1	TGCGCCAGCAGCTTGGAGACTAGCGGGGGTGATGAGCAGTTCTTC	CASSLETSGGDEQFF
NA	TRBV18	NA	TRBJ2-1	TGTGCCAGCTCATCGAATAGAGACTCCTACAATGAGCAGTTCTTC	CASSSNRDSYNEQFF
NA	TRBV30	few	TRBJ2-1	TGTGCCTGGAGTGTAAAAGGTGCTAGAAGCCAAAGCTCCTACAATGAGCAGTTCTTC	CAWSVKGARSQSSYNEQFF
TRBD2	TRBV4-1	many	TRBJ2-1	TGCGCCAGCAGCCGAGAAGCGGGAGGGTGGGGCAATGAGCAGTTCTTC	CASSREAGGWGNEQFF
TRBD1	TRBV7-2	NA	TRBJ1-1	TGTGCCAGCAGACCAGACAGGGCTACCGCTGAAGCTTTCTTT	CASRPDRATAEAFF
NA	TRBV18	NA	TRBJ2-5	TGTGCCAGCTCACCAAGGGACCCGAAAGAGACCCAGTACTTC	CASSPRDPKETQYF
NA	TRBV20-1	NA	TRBJ2-5	TGCAGTGCTAGAGATTGGGGCAGGGAGTACCAAGAGACCCAGTACTTC	CSARDWGREYQETQYF
TRBD2	TRBV5-5	many	TRBJ2-1	TGTGCCAGCAGCGGCCCCGGACTAGCGGGACTGAATGAGCAGTTCTTC	CASSGPGLAGLNEQFF
NA	TRBV5-5	NA	TRBJ2-3	TGTGCCAGCACCTCGGGGGTTCGCACAGATACGCAGTATTTT	CASTSGVRTDTQYF
NA	TRBV5-1	few	TRBJ2-5	TGCGCCAGCAGCCCGTTTACCCAGGGGGAGACCCAGTACTTC	CASSPFTQGETQYF
TRBD1	TRBV28	NA	TRBJ1-1	TGTGCCAGCAGACCAGGGACAGGGAGGATGTACACTGAAGCTTTCTTT	CASRPGTGRMYTEAFF
NA	TRBV7-9	few	TRBJ2-7	TGTGCCAGCGGGACCACTCTCTCCTACGAGCAGTACTTC	CASGTTLSYEQYF
NA	TRBV29-1	NA	TRBJ2-1	TGCAGCGTTGAAGGGACAGATTCCTCCTACAATGAGCAGTTCTTC	CSVEGTDSSYNEQFF
NA	TRBV9	NA	TRBJ2-5	TGTGCCAGCAGCGTAGCCCTCGATTTTACCCAGTACTTC	CASSVALDFTQYF
TRBD1	TRBV12-5	NA	TRBJ2-6	TGTGCTAGTGGTTTGGTAAAGGATGGGACAGGGATTAGGGAGGCCAACGTCCTGACTTTC	CASGLVKDGTGIREANVLTF
NA	TRBV5-1	many	TRBJ2-3	TGCGCCAGCAGCTTCCTAGCAGATACGCAGTATTTT	CASSFLADTQYF
NA	TRBV4-3	many	TRBJ1-1	TGCGCCAGCAGCCAAGTATATTCCGGGGATATGAACACTGAAGCTTTCTTT	CASSQVYSGDMNTEAFF
TRBD2	TRBV20-1	NA	TRBJ2-3	TGCAGTGCTATCCTCTGGGAGCTAGCGGGAGGGGATGAGGATACGCAGTATTTT	CSAILWELAGGDEDTQYF
TRBD1	TRBV19	few	TRBJ1-1	TGTGCCAGTAGACGTCGGGACAGCAAGAACACTGAAGCTTTCTTT	CASRRRDSKNTEAFF
NA	TRBV25-1	NA	TRBJ2-1	TGTGCCAGCAGCGGGGCCCGTGGCAATGAGCAGTTCTTC	CASSGARGNEQFF
TRBD1	TRBV4-1	NA	TRBJ2-7	TGCGCCAGCAGCCAAGATCCAGGGACAGGGGTATTCGAGCAGTACTTC	CASSQDPGTGVFEQYF
NA	TRBV5-1	NA	TRBJ2-2	TGCGCCAGCAGCTTGCGGGCCGCGGACACCGGGGAGCTGTTTTTT	CASSLRAADTGELFF
TRBD1	TRBV29-1	NA	TRBJ2-5	TGCAGCGCCTACAGGGGGCGAGAGACCCAGTACTTC	CSAYRGRETQYF
NA	TRBV7-2	many	TRBJ2-7	TGTGCCAGCAGCGATCGCTCCTACGAGCAGTACTTC	CASSDRSYEQYF
TRBD1	TRBV3-1	NA	TRBJ2-1	TGTGCCAGCAGCCAAGAAAAGGGGGCGGGTTTAAATGAGCAGTTCTTC	CASSQEKGAGLNEQFF
NA	TRBV18	NA	TRBJ2-7	TGTGCCAGCTCATACCAGGTTAACTACGAGCAGTACTTC	CASSYQVNYEQYF
NA	TRBV5-1	NA	TRBJ2-5	TGCGCCAGCAGCTTGGATTGGGGCGGCGAGACCCAGTACTTC	CASSLDWGGETQYF
NA	TRBV3-1	NA	TRBJ2-1	TGTGCCAGCAGCCAAGATATCAGGAGCGGACAGTTCTTC	CASSQDIRSGQFF
TRBD2	TRBV7-2	few	TRBJ2-1	TGTGCCAGCAGCACCAGCGGGAGGAACATTGAGCAGTTCTTC	CASSTSGRNIEQFF
NA	TRBV20-1	many	TRBJ2-3	TGCAGTGCTAGAGGGGGCCGGGGGCGCACAGATACGCAGTATTTT	CSARGGRGRTDTQYF
NA	TRBV5-6	NA	TRBJ2-7	TGTGCCAGCAGCTGGCAGGGTGTAGCCGAGCAGTACTTC	CASSWQGVAEQYF
NA	TRBV20-1	NA	TRBJ1-2	TGCAGTACATGGTTGGGGGTCGATGGCTACACCTTC	CSTWLGVDGYTF
NA	TRBV7-2	NA	TRBJ1-2	TGTGCCAGCAGCTTAGCCACGGTCGATGGCTACACCTTC	CASSLATVDGYTF
TRBD2	TRBV12-3/TRBV12-4	few	TRBJ2-3	TGTGCCAGCAGTCATAGCGGGGGAAGAGATACGCAGTATTTT	CASSHSGGRDTQYF
NA	TRBV6-2/TRBV6-3	NA	TRBJ2-1	TGTGCCAGCAACCCAACTAGCTCCAATGAGCAGTTCTTC	CASNPTSSNEQFF
NA	TRBV20-1	NA	TRBJ2-3	TGCAGTGCTAGGGTGGCGGGGGCCACAGATACGCAGTATTTT	CSARVAGATDTQYF
NA	TRBV18	NA	TRBJ1-5	TGTGCCAGCTCACCACAGGGGACCCAGCCCCAGCATTTT	CASSPQGTQPQHF
TRBD2	TRBV2	many	TRBJ2-7	TGTGCCAGCAGTGGGACTAGCGTCGTTGAGCAGTACTTC	CASSGTSVVEQYF
NA	TRBV15	few	TRBJ2-7	TGTGCCACCAGCAGAGGGGACTCCCAATACGAGCAGTACTTC	CATSRGDSQYEQYF